The 29 T cell receptor beta chains below were found in one sample sequenced in a study of shared clonotypes between healthy human individuals. Profiling relied on immunoSEQ multiplex PCR, and the TCRdb table lists in-frame clones only, not all of them. The sample shows over 850,000 clones, around three quarters of them seen only once. Sample: memory CD4+ T cells from PBMCs. Indicated subset: CD45RA-negative fraction. These receptors were obtained from a man between 18 and 35 years old in good health. Some clones in this sample may be carry-over from other donors' samples.

This chain connects TRBV28 to TRBJ1-1; no clear D. There are 11 residues in the CDR3. CDR1 is MDHEN and CDR2 is SYDVKM in the germline V gene. Trimming left V 5 bases short and J 6 bases short, with 7 bases between. CDR3 sequence reads: CASSNRAEAFF. The DNA of the CDR3 is TGTGCCAGCAGTAACCGCGCTGAAGCTTTCTTT.

The V gene is TRBV5-4, the J gene TRBJ1-1, with 7 bases matching TRBD1. Per the germline V gene, CDR1 is SGHNT and CDR2 is YYREEE (reference sequence). The CDR3 contains 15 residues. V trimming: 4 bases; J trimming: 0 bases; junction bases outside the gene matches: 6. CDR3 in DNA: TGTGCCAGCAGCCCCCTACAGGGGATGAACACTGAAGCTTTCTTT. It yields the protein CASSPLQGMNTEAFF. Full variable domain (remainder filled in from reference TRBV5-4 and TRBJ1-1): ETGVTQSPTHLIKTRGQQVTLRCSSQSGHNTVSWYQQALGQGPQFIFQYYREEENGRGNFPPRFSGLQFPNYSSELNVNALELDDSALYLCASSPLQGMNTEAFFGQGTRLTVV.

This clone appeared once. V gene TRBV5-1 combines with J gene TRBJ2-3; D unclear. Germline CDR1 reads SGHRS; CDR2 reads YFSETQ. V lost 1 base, J lost 5 bases, and 8 bases lay in between. The CDR3 totals 13 residues. CDR3 region: CASSLSFEDTQYF. The DNA for the CDR3 is TGCGCCAGCAGCTTGTCTTTCGAAGATACGCAGTATTTT.

This clone was detected many times. Other DNA sequences in this sample translate to the same CDR3. J is TRBJ2-5 and V is TRBV7-9; D may match TRBD1 or TRBD2 (5 bases each). This CDR3 contains 15 residues. V was trimmed by 3 bases and J by 5 bases, leaving 16 bases between them. In germline, CDR1 is SEHNR, CDR2 FQNEAQ (reference sequence). Here the CDR3 reads CASSFKFREGETQYF. The CDR3 DNA reads as TGTGCCAGCAGCTTTAAATTTCGCGAGGGGGAGACCCAGTACTTC.

The chain uses TRBV15 and TRBJ1-2, with D unclear. V lost 2 bases, J lost 6 bases, and 10 bases lay in between. CDR1 is LNHNV, CDR2 YYDKDF, per germline (reference sequence). The CDR3 sequence is 13 residues long. CDR3 amino acids: CATSRRGDDGYTF. CDR3 coding DNA: TGTGCCACCAGCAGACGTGGGGATGATGGCTACACCTTC. Full variable domain (outside the CDR3, taken from reference TRBV15 and TRBJ1-2): DAMVIQNPRYQVTQFGKPVTLSCSQTLNHNVMYWYQQKSSQAPKLLFHYYDKDFNNEADTPDNFQSRRPNTSFCFLDIRSPGLGDTAMYLCATSRRGDDGYTFGSGTRLTVV.

This chain connects TRBV28 to TRBJ2-3; D is perhaps TRBD1 (7 bases). This CDR3 comprises 17 residues. Trimming left V 7 bases short and J 1 base short, with 21 bases between. From germline, CDR1 is MDHEN and CDR2 SYDVKM. CDR3 DNA: TGTGCCAGCAAGAGACAGGGTCCGAGACTAGGCACAGATACGCAGTATTTT. It translates to CASKRQGPRLGTDTQYF.

V gene TRBV7-2 combines with J gene TRBJ2-1; 10 positions agree with TRBD1. The CDR3 sequence is 16 residues long. Germline trimming cut 1 base from V and 2 bases from J; bases unmatched to any gene: 2. CDR1 is SGHTA and CDR2 is FQGNSA in the germline V gene. The DNA of the CDR3 is TGTGCCAGCAGCTTAGGGGGGACAGGGGCCTACAATGAGCAGTTCTTC. Its translation: CASSLGGTGAYNEQFF. The complete variable domain, with remaining parts taken from reference TRBV7-2 and TRBJ2-1, reads GAGVSQSPSNKVTEKGKDVELRCDPISGHTALYWYRQSLGQGLEFLIYFQGNSAPDKSGLPSDRFSAERTGGSVSTLTIQRTQQEDSAVYLCASSLGGTGAYNEQFFGPGTRLTVL.

With respect to this clone: This sample also contains other DNA sequences that code for the same CDR3. The rearrangement links TRBV2 to TRBJ1-1, with 9 nucleotides matching TRBD1. This CDR3 is built from 13 residues. Germline CDR1 is SNHLY and CDR2 is FYNNEI. V trimming: 5 bases; J trimming: 4 bases; junction bases outside the gene matches: 2. CDR3 nucleotides: TGTGCCAGCAGTACGACAGGGGGCACTGAAGCTTTCTTT. It codes for CASSTTGGTEAFF.

The V call is TRBV5-8, the J call TRBJ2-2; 10 bases are a match to TRBD2. CDR3 length: 15 amino acids. CDR1 is SGHTS and CDR2 is YDEGEE in the germline V gene. Trimming removed 4 bases from V and 3 bases from J; junction bases left unmatched: 3. The CDR3 reads CASSKGLADTGELFF. The CDR3 DNA reads TGTGCCAGCAGCAAAGGACTAGCGGACACCGGGGAGCTGTTTTTT.

The gene calls are TRBV5-1 and TRBJ2-6; D gene unclear. The CDR3 has 17 amino acids. Between the trimmed V and J ends, which lost 2 bases and 2 bases, there was a span of 14 bases. CDR1 and CDR2 from the germline V gene are SGHRS and YFSETQ. The CDR3, as DNA: TGCGCCAGCAGCTTTCTAACCCCTGAAACTGGGGCCAACGTCCTGACTTTC. Translation: CASSFLTPETGANVLTF.

This sequence joins TRBV6-1 and TRBJ1-2; D remains unclear. The germline gives CDR1 MNHNS, CDR2 SASEGT. The CDR3 totals 15 residues. V shed 7 bases and J shed 7 bases, with 22 bases lying between them. The CDR3 reads CASIPSLGRRRGYTF. The DNA for the CDR3 is TGTGCCAGCATCCCATCCCTAGGAAGGAGGCGTGGCTACACCTTC.

The chain carries TRBV11-2 and TRBJ2-3, with D possibly being TRBD2 (6 bases). Germline CDR1 and CDR2: SGHAT and FQNNGV. The CDR3 contains 14 residues. Trimming stripped 5 bases from V and 0 bases from J, with 9 bases between. The CDR3 protein is CASSRGTSTDTQYF. The CDR3 bases are TGTGCCAGCAGCCGCGGGACTAGCACAGATACGCAGTATTTT. Variable domain in full (rest from reference TRBV11-2 and TRBJ2-3): EAGVAQSPRYKIIEKRQSVAFWCNPISGHATLYWYQQILGQGPKLLIQFQNNGVVDDSQLPKDRFSAERLKGVDSTLKIQPAKLEDSAVYLCASSRGTSTDTQYFGPGTRLTVL.

V usage is TRBV11-1 and J usage is TRBJ1-1; D perhaps matches TRBD1 (5 bases). CDR1 and CDR2 (germline): SGHAT, FQDESV (reference sequence). Trimming removed 3 bases at V and 0 bases at J, with 11 bases between. This CDR3 is built from 15 residues. The CDR3 is CASSLRGGLNTEAFF. Here the CDR3 DNA reads TGTGCCAGCAGCTTGCGGGGGGGGTTGAACACTGAAGCTTTCTTT.

This sequence joins TRBV2 and TRBJ1-1; D uncertain. V lost 6 bases and J 5 bases, leaving 13 bases between the germline ends. CDR3 size: 13 residues. Germline-derived CDR1 and CDR2 are SNHLY and FYNNEI. CDR3 coding DNA: TGTGCCAGCAGGGCCGACGGTATGACTGAAGCTTTCTTT. It encodes CASRADGMTEAFF.

The chain couples TRBV5-4 to TRBJ2-4, with D maybe TRBD1 (6 bases). V shed 0 bases and J shed 0 bases, with 16 bases lying between them. Germline V gives CDR1 SGHNT, CDR2 YYREEE (reference sequence). CDR3 length: 18 residues. CDR3 amino acids: CASSLAPGTLIAKNIQYF. The CDR3 nucleotides read TGTGCCAGCAGCTTGGCCCCCGGGACACTCATAGCCAAAAACATTCAGTACTTC.

The rearrangement links TRBV6-1 to TRBJ1-5; the match to TRBD1 covers 7 bases. The trim removed 4 bases at V and 6 bases at J, leaving 3 bases unmatched. The germline V gene has CDR1 MNHNS and CDR2 SASEGT. The CDR3 is made up of 13 amino acids. For the CDR3, the DNA is TGTGCCAGCAGTGGAACAGGGGCTCAGCCCCAGCATTTT. This gives the protein CASSGTGAQPQHF.

The chain recombines TRBV28 with TRBJ2-4; D is perhaps TRBD1 (6 bases). CDR3 length equals 16 residues. V was shortened by 6 bases and J by 2 bases, with 17 bases between the two germline ends. CDR1 and CDR2 from the germline V gene are MDHEN and SYDVKM. The CDR3 DNA reads TGTGCCAGCAGAACCTTGGACAGTCTTACCAAAAACATTCAGTACTTC. It codes for CASRTLDSLTKNIQYF.

This chain joins TRBV6-4 and TRBJ2-3; D call uncertain. V dropped 0 bases and J dropped 4 bases, with 8 bases sitting between them. Germline CDR1 is MRHNA and CDR2 is SNTAGT. This CDR3 contains 14 residues. The CDR3 bases are TGTGCCAGCAGTGACTCGCACCCTGCAGATACGCAGTATTTT. Translation: CASSDSHPADTQYF.

This clone was counted a single time. The sample holds other DNA sequences that translate to the same CDR3. The V call is TRBV28, the J call TRBJ1-2, with 7 bases fitting TRBD1. J lost 2 bases, V lost 5 bases, and 2 bases had no gene match. The CDR3 covers 13 residues. Germline CDR1 and CDR2: MDHEN and SYDVKM. The CDR3 region is CASSPGGNYGYTF. In nucleotides, the CDR3 is TGTGCCAGCAGTCCAGGGGGAAACTATGGCTACACCTTC.

The V and J genes are TRBV14 and TRBJ2-1, with 10 bases lining up with TRBD2. CDR1 SGHDN and CDR2 FVKESK come from the germline V gene. The CDR3 sequence is 14 residues long. Trimming cost V 4 bases and J 8 bases; bases outside gene matches: 5. CDR3 sequence (DNA): TGTGCCAGCAGCCGGACTAGCGGTCTCGATGAGCAGTTCTTC. Translating gives CASSRTSGLDEQFF.

V and J are TRBV10-3 and TRBJ2-1; no clear D gene. The CDR3 sequence is 15 residues long. Trimming removed 0 bases from V and 5 bases from J, with 11 bases in between. The germline V gene has CDR1 ENHRY and CDR2 SYGVKD. The CDR3 nucleotides are TGTGCCATCAGTGAGTCCCAGTTTAGTAACAATGAGCAGTTCTTC. It is translated as CAISESQFSNNEQFF.

The rearrangement links TRBV7-3 to TRBJ2-1; 9 bases fit TRBD2. The CDR3 is 14 amino acids. The trim removed 4 bases at V and 9 bases at J, leaving 7 bases unmatched. CDR1 and CDR2 from the germline V gene are SGHTA and FQGTGA. CDR3 bases: TGTGCCAGCAGCTCGGGACTAGCCGAGGGTGAGCAGTTCTTC. Amino acid sequence: CASSSGLAEGEQFF.

This chain joins TRBV11-2 and TRBJ1-2; D is unclear. CDR3 size: 13 residues. Germline-derived CDR1 and CDR2 are SGHAT and FQNNGV. V shed 5 bases and J shed 8 bases, with 15 bases lying between them. This chain's CDR3 is CASSPLGGRGYTF. In DNA form, the CDR3 reads TGTGCCAGCAGCCCCCTGGGAGGTCGAGGCTACACCTTC.

This chain uses TRBV4-1 with TRBJ2-7, with D uncertain. The CDR3 runs to 13 residues. The germline V and J ends were trimmed by 9 bases and 2 bases, with 14 bases remaining between them. Germline CDR1 reads MGHRA; CDR2 reads YSYEKL. The CDR3 reads CASRSPGAYEQYF. The CDR3 region has the DNA TGCGCCAGTAGGAGCCCGGGTGCCTACGAGCAGTACTTC.

A single count supports this clone. The chain couples TRBV7-2 to TRBJ1-1, with unresolved D. This CDR3 comprises 15 residues. CDR1 is SGHTA and CDR2 is FQGNSA in the germline V gene. With 5 bases removed from V and 1 base from J, the gap between germline ends came to 14 bases. The CDR3 nucleotides read TGTGCCAGCAGCCAACAGTCAGTGAAGAACACTGAAGCTTTCTTT. It is translated as CASSQQSVKNTEAFF.

The chain carries TRBV5-3 and TRBJ2-3; 9 bases are a match to TRBD1. TRBV5-3 is an ORF for which the function is uncertain. CDR3 length: 15 residues. J was trimmed by 6 bases and V by 5 bases; bases with no gene match: 10. CDR3 sequence (DNA): TGTGCCAGAAGTGAACCGGGACAGGGACGCGATACGCAGTATTTT. Protein product: CARSEPGQGRDTQYF.

The chain links TRBV30 to TRBJ1-6, with TRBD1 matching 11 bases. This CDR3 comprises 13 residues. Germline CDR1 is GTSNPN and CDR2 is SVGIG (reference sequence). With V trimmed by 5 bases and J by 8 bases, 2 bases remained unmatched. The CDR3 loop reads CAWQDRGHSPLHF. Here the CDR3 DNA reads TGTGCCTGGCAGGACAGGGGGCATTCACCCCTCCACTTT.

The rearrangement joins TRBV6-1 to TRBJ2-1; TRBD2 matches at 9 bases. The CDR3 totals 16 residues. J lost 6 bases, V lost 2 bases, and 8 bases had no gene match. CDR1 is MNHNS, CDR2 SASEGT, per germline. CDR3 in amino acids: CASSERPSGTSNEQFF. In DNA, the CDR3 is TGTGCCAGCAGTGAAAGGCCTAGCGGGACGTCCAATGAGCAGTTCTTC.

J is TRBJ2-2 and V is TRBV29-1; TRBD1 matches at 7 bases. V trimming: 4 bases; J trimming: 7 bases; junction bases outside the gene matches: 6. The CDR3 loop spans 13 amino acids. Looked up from germline, CDR1 is SQVTM and CDR2 is ANQGSEA. The DNA of the CDR3 is TGCAGCGTTGGACAGGGTCGGAACGGGGAGCTGTTTTTT. It translates to CSVGQGRNGELFF.